Listed here are 17 T cell receptor beta chains from one sample, sequenced in a study of shared clonotypes between healthy human individuals. Here immunoSEQ multiplex PCR was the method, and the copy in TCRdb shows in-frame clones only, minus some. Found here are millions of clones, around 94% of them singletons; the top ten hold over 0.12%. Material: naive CD4+ T cells sorted from blood. Subset noted: CD45RA+ positively selected. The source of these receptors is a man between 18 and 35 years old in good health.

The rearrangement uses TRBV7-9 and TRBJ2-3; 14 nucleotides agree with TRBD2. The CDR3 runs to 19 residues. V shed 3 bases, J shed 3 bases, and the junction held 11 bases outside the gene matches. Germline lookup yields CDR1 SEHNR and CDR2 FQNEAQ (reference sequence). This chain's CDR3 is CASSFPPSGTSGRTDTQYF. The CDR3 nucleotides read TGTGCCAGCAGCTTTCCCCCTTCCGGGACTAGCGGGAGAACAGATACGCAGTATTTT.

CDR3 nucleotides: TGTGCCAGCAGCAAGGGGCCGGGCGAGCAGTACTTC. Protein: CASSKGPGEQYF. The chain uses TRBV6-6 and TRBJ2-5; D perhaps matches TRBD1 (5 bases). The tail of the sequence fits TRBJ2-7 better, so the J call may be wrong. CDR1 is MNHNY and CDR2 is SVGAGI in the germline V gene (reference sequence). The CDR3 is 12 residues long.

J is TRBJ2-7 and V is TRBV4-1; D is perhaps TRBD1 (7 bases). Germline V gene sequence: CDR1 MGHRA, CDR2 YSYEKL. The CDR3 sequence is 16 residues long. Trimming removed 1 base at V and 7 bases at J, with 20 bases between. DNA of the CDR3: TGCGCCAGCAGCCAAGTTTTCGGGACAGCGGGTTTTGAGCAGTACTTC. Protein product: CASSQVFGTAGFEQYF.

Notes on this clone: This specimen includes other DNA sequences encoding the same CDR3. This chain uses TRBV10-3 with TRBJ2-7; TRBD2 aligns across 8 bases. Losses at the gene ends were 0 bases for V and 2 bases for J; bases not matched to a gene: 3. There are 15 residues in the CDR3. The germline gives CDR1 ENHRY, CDR2 SYGVKD. The CDR3 region has the DNA TGTGCCATCAGTGAGTCGGGCGGGAGGACCTACGAGCAGTACTTC. Translation: CAISESGGRTYEQYF.

The V and J genes are TRBV6-5 and TRBJ2-6, with 8 bases fitting TRBD2. The CDR3 is made up of 16 amino acids. Germline lookup yields CDR1 MNHEY and CDR2 SVGAGI. Trimming at V came to 0 bases and at J to 2 bases, leaving 0 bases not matched to a gene. This CDR3 reads CASSYSRGAGANVLTF. CDR3 sequence (DNA): TGTGCCAGCAGTTACTCGCGGGGGGCTGGGGCCAACGTCCTGACTTTC.

This chain links TRBV4-1 with TRBJ2-1, with 7 bases fitting TRBD1. Germline V gives CDR1 MGHRA, CDR2 YSYEKL. J gave up 8 bases and V 0 bases, and 10 bases lay outside the gene matches. This CDR3 spans 16 amino acids. The CDR3, as DNA: TGCGCCAGCAGCCAAGACGAGACAGGGAAAAGAGATGAGCAGTTCTTC. It is translated as CASSQDETGKRDEQFF.

The V call is TRBV2, the J call TRBJ1-4; tentatively, D is TRBD1 (6 bases). The germline V and J ends were trimmed by 6 bases and 7 bases, with 18 bases remaining between them. Germline CDR1 reads SNHLY; CDR2 reads FYNNEI. This CDR3 has 15 amino acids. The CDR3 nucleotides are TGTGCCAGCAGAGTTACCCTAGAGGGGGGTGAAAAACTGTTTTTT. This translates into CASRVTLEGGEKLFF.

Worth noting for this clone: This sample also contains other DNA sequences that code for the same CDR3. The V call is TRBV7-2, the J call TRBJ2-7; perhaps TRBD2 as D (7 bases). The germline CDR1 and CDR2 sequences are SGHTA and FQGNSA. The CDR3 totals 14 residues. The V end was cut by 3 bases, the J end by 2 bases, with 11 bases between. This chain's CDR3 is CASSLVGGPYEQYF. The CDR3 DNA reads as TGTGCCAGCAGCTTGGTGGGGGGGCCCTACGAGCAGTACTTC.

The V and J genes are TRBV30 and TRBJ2-3; 7 nucleotides align to TRBD1. This CDR3 is built from 15 residues. From germline, CDR1 is GTSNPN and CDR2 SVGIG (reference sequence). J lost 3 bases, V lost 2 bases, and 8 bases had no gene match. CDR3 residues: CAWSFSTGTTDTQYF. CDR3 nucleotides: TGTGCCTGGAGTTTTTCGACAGGGACGACAGATACGCAGTATTTT.

The V call is TRBV5-6, the J call TRBJ1-2; 11 nucleotides agree with TRBD1. CDR1 is SGHDT and CDR2 is YYEEEE in the germline V gene. This CDR3 contains 14 residues. With V trimmed by 2 bases and J by 8 bases, 5 bases remained unmatched. The CDR3 protein is CASSFRDRGFGYTF. The CDR3 nucleotides are TGTGCCAGCAGCTTCCGGGACAGGGGGTTCGGCTACACCTTC.

Points on this clone: At the DNA level, this CDR3 is encoded by other sequences in the same sample as well. The chain carries TRBV5-1 and TRBJ2-3; D ambiguous. With 4 bases removed from V and 6 bases from J, the gap between germline ends came to 9 bases. The CDR3 is 12 amino acids. Germline V lookup: CDR1 SGHRS, CDR2 YFSETQ. CDR3 in DNA: TGCGCCAGCAGCCCGGATTTGGATACGCAGTATTTT. It codes for CASSPDLDTQYF.

The chain has TRBV4-1 and TRBJ1-1; 7 bases align to TRBD1. This CDR3 spans 16 amino acids. Trimming took 1 base from V and 0 from J; bases not matched to a gene: 5. Germline CDR1 is MGHRA and CDR2 is YSYEKL. CDR3 in amino acids: CASSQGRGQLNTEAFF. The CDR3 DNA is TGCGCCAGCAGCCAAGGAAGGGGACAGTTGAACACTGAAGCTTTCTTT.

The chain is built from TRBV28 and TRBJ2-7; 8 nucleotides align to TRBD2. The CDR3 has 15 residues. CDR1 and CDR2 from the germline V gene are MDHEN and SYDVKM. V trimming: 5 bases; J trimming: 5 bases; junction bases outside the gene matches: 11. The CDR3 loop reads CASSEAGGREDEQYF. The CDR3 bases are TGTGCCAGCAGTGAGGCGGGAGGCCGAGAGGACGAGCAGTACTTC.

V usage is TRBV25-1 and J usage is TRBJ2-7, with 7 bases fitting TRBD2. The CDR3 length is 13 residues. Germline V gene sequence: CDR1 MGHDK, CDR2 SYGVNS. Germline trimming cut 3 bases from V and 7 bases from J; bases unmatched to any gene: 6. This CDR3 is CASSEGLLGEQYF. For the CDR3, the DNA is TGTGCCAGCAGTGAGGGACTATTAGGGGAGCAGTACTTC.

This clone was picked up a small number of times. The chain has TRBV6-1 and TRBJ1-5; D may be TRBD1 (5 bases). V lost 7 bases, J lost 5 bases, and 15 bases lay in between. The CDR3 loop spans 14 amino acids. Germline V gene lookup returns CDR1 MNHNS and CDR2 SASEGT. The DNA of the CDR3 is TGTGCCAGCACCACCTTTCAGGGAGATCAGCCCCAGCATTTT. It specifies CASTTFQGDQPQHF.

This chain uses TRBV5-1 with TRBJ2-5; D possibly corresponds to TRBD1 (6 bases). The CDR3 runs to 14 residues. Trimming removed 0 bases at V and 5 bases at J, with 11 bases between. Germline CDR1 and CDR2: SGHRS and YFSETQ. The chain's CDR3 is CASSLDRVGETQYF. CDR3 DNA: TGCGCCAGCAGCTTGGACAGGGTGGGGGAGACCCAGTACTTC.

The V and J genes are TRBV6-5 and TRBJ2-1, with D unclear. Trimming stripped 4 bases from V and 13 bases from J, with 11 bases between. The CDR3 extends over 11 amino acids. CDR1 is MNHEY, CDR2 SVGAGI, per germline. The CDR3 nucleotides read TGTGCCAGCAGTTCCAGCTGGGTACAGTTCTTC. It specifies CASSSSWVQFF.